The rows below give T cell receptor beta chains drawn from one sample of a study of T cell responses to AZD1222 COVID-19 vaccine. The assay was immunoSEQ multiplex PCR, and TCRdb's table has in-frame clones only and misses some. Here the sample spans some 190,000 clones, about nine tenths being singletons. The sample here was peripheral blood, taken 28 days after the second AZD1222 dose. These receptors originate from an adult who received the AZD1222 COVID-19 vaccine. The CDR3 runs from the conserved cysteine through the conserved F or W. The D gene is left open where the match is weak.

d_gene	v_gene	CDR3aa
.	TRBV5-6	CASSSPGPEKLFF
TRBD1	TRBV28	CASSLIRRQGRNTEAFF
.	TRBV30	CAWSVGSGREKLFF
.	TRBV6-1	CASSDTRQPGELFF
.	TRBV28	CASSLTPSRAEAFF
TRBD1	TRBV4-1	CASSSLQGARSYEQYF
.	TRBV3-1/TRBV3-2	CASSQEGRNNEKLFF
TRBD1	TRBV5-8	CASSAPGQGAYNYGYTF
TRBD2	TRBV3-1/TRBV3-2	CASSWTSGGTGELFF
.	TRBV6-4	CASSPTGENTQYF
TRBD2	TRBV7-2	CASSPGLAQNNEQFF
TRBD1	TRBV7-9	CASSNRGISGNTIYF
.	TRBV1	CTSSKRLDEQFF
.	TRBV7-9	CASSLRGGGTHNEQFF
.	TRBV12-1	CASSPQTGGNIYGYTF
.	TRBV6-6	CASKAHSGAEAFF
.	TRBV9	CASSPLENTIYF
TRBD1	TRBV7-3	CASSLPGTDSNQPQHF
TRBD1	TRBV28	CASSRLDRDNEKLFF
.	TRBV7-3	CASSNSWDTEAFF
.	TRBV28	CASRPSGPGGYTF
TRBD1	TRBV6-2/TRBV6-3	CASSTGVEQYF
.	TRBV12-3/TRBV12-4	CASSYTGGQPQHF
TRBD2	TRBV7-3	CASSSSGTQETQYF
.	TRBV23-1	CASSHPGGLATNEKLFF
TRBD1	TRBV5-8	CASRETGAVTGELFF
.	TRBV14	CASSQRTRASTDTQYF
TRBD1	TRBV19	CASSNLNGQGWVTQYF
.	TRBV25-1	CASSVLGNTGELFF
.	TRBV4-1	CASTYGETQYF
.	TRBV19	CASSIEGWGYGYTF